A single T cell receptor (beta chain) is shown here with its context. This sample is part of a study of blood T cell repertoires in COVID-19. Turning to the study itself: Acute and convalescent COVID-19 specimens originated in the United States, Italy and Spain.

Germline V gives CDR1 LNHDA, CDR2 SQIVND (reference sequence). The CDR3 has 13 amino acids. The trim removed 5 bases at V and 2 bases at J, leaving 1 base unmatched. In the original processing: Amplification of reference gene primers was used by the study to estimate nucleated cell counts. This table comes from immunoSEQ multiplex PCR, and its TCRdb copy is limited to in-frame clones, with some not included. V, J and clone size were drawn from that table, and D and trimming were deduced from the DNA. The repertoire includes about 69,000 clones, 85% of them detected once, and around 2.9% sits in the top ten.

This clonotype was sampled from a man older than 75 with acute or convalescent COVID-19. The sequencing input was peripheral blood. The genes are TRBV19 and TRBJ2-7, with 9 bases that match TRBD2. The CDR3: CASSLAGTYEQYF. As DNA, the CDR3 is TGTGCCAGTAGTCTAGCGGGGACCTACGAGCAGTACTTC.